These 20 T cell receptor beta chains came from one sample sequenced in a study of blood T cell repertoires in COVID-19. TCRdb's table, derived via immunoSEQ multiplex PCR, lists solely in-frame clones and lacks some. Of fewer than 300,000 clones listed, approximately 85% are singletons. The sample was peripheral blood. The receptors shown here come from a human donor in a cohort sampled during active COVID-19.

This rearrangement joins TRBV7-3 to TRBJ2-1; D is perhaps TRBD2 (6 bases). The CDR3 has 15 amino acids. V was pared by 5 bases and J by 12 bases, with 23 bases between. Per the germline V gene, CDR1 is SGHTA and CDR2 is FQGTGA. CDR3 DNA: TGTGCCAGCAGCCCCCTAGCGACCGGAGAGGGGAGGCAGTTCTTC. Protein product: CASSPLATGEGRQFF.

Written as DNA, the CDR3 is TGTGCCAGTCGCTGGACAGAAGGCACAGATACGCAGTATTTT. It is translated as CASRWTEGTDTQYF. The rearrangement links TRBV2 to TRBJ2-3, with D tentatively TRBD1 (6 bases). CDR1 and CDR2 (germline): SNHLY, FYNNEI. The V gene lost 9 bases and the J gene lost 1 base, with 14 bases spanning the gap. The CDR3 is made up of 14 amino acids.

The V and J genes are TRBV6-6 and TRBJ1-1; 10 nucleotides match TRBD1. V was clipped by 4 bases and J by 5 bases; unmatched bases: 10. Per germline, CDR1 MNHNY and CDR2 SVGAGI (reference sequence). There are 16 residues in the CDR3. The CDR3 DNA reads as TGTGCCAGCAGTTCTCGTCCGGACAGGGGGGGAACTGAAGCTTTCTTT. The encoded protein is CASSSRPDRGGTEAFF.

The gene calls are TRBV7-7 and TRBJ2-5, with 9 bases lining up with TRBD1. J lost 2 bases, V lost 2 bases, and 6 bases had no gene match. Germline V gene data show CDR1 as SSHAT and CDR2 as FNYEAQ (reference sequence). The CDR3 is 16 residues long. CDR3 DNA sequence: TGTGCCAGCAGCTTACTACCCGGACAGGGGCAAGAGACCCAGTACTTC. Translating it yields CASSLLPGQGQETQYF.

The chain carries TRBV9 and TRBJ2-2, with TRBD2 identical over 14 bases. Trimming at V came to 3 bases and at J to 1 base, leaving 8 bases not matched to a gene. Looked up from germline, CDR1 is SGDLS and CDR2 is YYNGEE. The CDR3 runs to 19 residues. CDR3 nucleotide sequence: TGTGCCAGCAGCGGGTTTGGGACTAGCGGGAGATGGAACACCGGGGAGCTGTTTTTT. The encoded protein is CASSGFGTSGRWNTGELFF.

This clone was counted at least ten times. V usage is TRBV5-1 and J usage is TRBJ1-2; the D gene is possibly TRBD1 (5 bases). The CDR3 is 14 residues long. The germline V gene encodes CDR1 SGHRS and CDR2 YFSETQ. V was shortened by 3 bases and J by 8 bases, with 17 bases between the two germline ends. CDR3 bases: TGCGCCAGCAGCTCCGGAAATCAGGGTTTCGGCTACACCTTC. Amino acid sequence: CASSSGNQGFGYTF.

The chain joins TRBV19 to TRBJ1-2, with D possibly being TRBD1 (5 bases). The germline V gene has CDR1 LNHDA and CDR2 SQIVND (reference sequence). CDR3 length equals 12 residues. V was clipped by 6 bases and J by 8 bases, with 13 bases between them. CDR3 coding DNA: TGTGCCAGTAGCGTAGGGGTAGCAGGCTACACCTTC. This codes for CASSVGVAGYTF.

The J gene is TRBJ2-1, the V gene TRBV2, with D perhaps TRBD2 (5 bases). From germline, CDR1 is SNHLY and CDR2 FYNNEI. The CDR3 spans 13 residues. Deletions cut 4 bases from V and 3 bases from J, with 7 bases between. In nucleotides, the CDR3 is TGTGCCAGCAGTGGTACTAGCTACAATGAGCAGTTCTTC. Translation: CASSGTSYNEQFF.

This clone was detected a few times. This chain uses TRBV25-1 with TRBJ1-1; D unclear. There are 14 residues in the CDR3. V was trimmed by 3 bases and J by 1 base, leaving 9 bases between them. The germline V gene has CDR1 MGHDK and CDR2 SYGVNS. CDR3 loop: CASSDGVPNTEAFF. For the CDR3, the DNA is TGTGCCAGCAGTGATGGAGTACCGAACACTGAAGCTTTCTTT.

The rearrangement links TRBV7-9 to TRBJ1-1, with D perhaps matching TRBD1 (5 bases). Germline V gives CDR1 SEHNR, CDR2 FQNEAQ (reference sequence). The V and J ends lost 7 bases and 2 bases respectively, with 14 bases between them. This CDR3 comprises 14 residues. CDR3 loop: CASTPGGHNTEAFF. CDR3 in DNA: TGTGCCAGCACCCCGGGGGGTCACAACACTGAAGCTTTCTTT.

The chain uses TRBV30 and TRBJ2-1, with D maybe TRBD2 (6 bases). Germline assignment: CDR1 GTSNPN and CDR2 SVGIG (reference sequence). Trimming shortened V by 1 base and J by 7 bases, and 11 bases separated the two germline ends. The CDR3 consists of 13 residues. The CDR3 protein is CAWSGSRENEQFF. For the CDR3, the DNA is TGTGCCTGGAGTGGGAGCCGGGAGAATGAGCAGTTCTTC. Full variable domain (outside the CDR3, taken from reference TRBV30 and TRBJ2-1): SQTIHQWPATLVQPVGSPLSLECTVEGTSNPNLYWYRQAAGRGLQLLFYSVGIGQISSEVPQNLSASRPQDRQFILSSKKLLLSDSGFYLCAWSGSRENEQFFGPGTRLTVL.

The chain recombines TRBV4-3 with TRBJ2-1; possible D gene TRBD2, 6 bases. This CDR3 comprises 15 residues. V was trimmed by 0 bases and J by 6 bases, leaving 12 bases between them. Germline values: CDR1 LGHNA, CDR2 YSLEER. CDR3 DNA sequence: TGCGCCAGCAGCCAAGAACGACTAGAGTCCAATGAGCAGTTCTTC. Translation gives CASSQERLESNEQFF.

This clone showed up just once. This rearrangement joins TRBV5-1 to TRBJ1-1; D possibly corresponds to TRBD1 (5 bases). The V and J ends lost 0 bases and 8 bases respectively, with 8 bases between them. From germline, CDR1 is SGHRS and CDR2 YFSETQ. This CDR3 spans 12 amino acids. The DNA for the CDR3 is TGCGCCAGCAGCTTGGCCCAGGGAGAAGCTTTCTTT. This encodes CASSLAQGEAFF. The variable domain in full, with the rest retrieved from reference TRBV5-1 and TRBJ1-1, is KAGVTQTPRYLIKTRGQQVTLSCSPISGHRSVSWYQQTPGQGLQFLFEYFSETQRNKGNFPGRFSGRQFSNSRSEMNVSTLELGDSALYLCASSLAQGEAFFGQGTRLTVV.

The chain recombines TRBV7-9 with TRBJ2-1, with 9 bases lining up with TRBD2. CDR3 length equals 14 residues. The V gene end was trimmed by 3 bases and the J gene end by 6 bases; junction bases not matched to a gene: 3. Germline V gives CDR1 SEHNR, CDR2 FQNEAQ (reference sequence). CDR3 in amino acids: CASSLTSGANEQFF. The CDR3 DNA follows: TGTGCCAGCAGCTTGACTAGCGGTGCCAATGAGCAGTTCTTC.

The rearrangement joins TRBV2 to TRBJ1-6; D is perhaps TRBD1 (5 bases). From germline, CDR1 is SNHLY and CDR2 FYNNEI. The V end lost 5 bases, the J end lost 10 bases, and 18 bases lay between the germline ends. The CDR3 has 15 amino acids. For the CDR3, the DNA is TGTGCCAGCAGTTCTCCCGCCGACAGTACCTCACCCCTCCACTTT. Translation gives CASSSPADSTSPLHF.

This chain connects TRBV29-1 to TRBJ1-5, with D perhaps TRBD1 (6 bases). Germline V gives CDR1 SQVTM, CDR2 ANQGSEA. V lost 7 bases and J lost 6, with 16 bases in between. The CDR3 is 13 residues long. The CDR3 protein is CSAGTGDTQPQHF. As DNA, the CDR3 is TGCAGCGCCGGAACCGGGGACACTCAGCCCCAGCATTTT.

The rearrangement uses TRBV5-4 and TRBJ1-6; D uncertain. Per the germline V gene, CDR1 is SGHNT and CDR2 is YYREEE (reference sequence). The CDR3 has 15 amino acids. With 1 base removed from V and 7 bases from J, the gap between germline ends came to 12 bases. The CDR3 loop is CASSLRQAGNSPLHF. The CDR3 bases are TGTGCCAGCAGCTTGCGTCAGGCGGGAAATTCACCCCTCCACTTT.

The chain combines TRBV10-3 with TRBJ2-7, with no clear D. CDR1 is ENHRY and CDR2 is SYGVKD in the germline V gene. V was clipped by 6 bases and J by 0 bases, with 9 bases between them. This CDR3 is 13 amino acids long. CDR3 DNA: TGTGCCATCAGGCAGGCCAGCTCCTACGAGCAGTACTTC. Amino acids: CAIRQASSYEQYF.

The chain carries TRBV5-1 and TRBJ2-7, with 7 nucleotides matching TRBD1. CDR1 is SGHRS and CDR2 is YFSETQ in the germline V gene. The CDR3 sequence is 14 residues long. The trim removed 5 bases at V and 6 bases at J, leaving 11 bases unmatched. CDR3 sequence (DNA): TGCGCCAGCAGTATTTGGACAGGTGGATCCGAGCAGTACTTC. This gives the protein CASSIWTGGSEQYF.

J is TRBJ2-7 and V is TRBV4-1, with 8 bases that match TRBD1. The CDR3 runs 15 residues. Per the germline V gene, CDR1 is MGHRA and CDR2 is YSYEKL. The V and J ends lost 3 bases and 3 bases, in that order; junction bases with no gene match: 7. The chain's CDR3 is CASSQGQVVLYEQYF. The DNA of the CDR3 is TGCGCCAGCAGCCAGGGACAGGTTGTGCTCTACGAGCAGTACTTC.